The rows below give T cell receptor beta chains drawn from one sample of a study of OX40 agonist ivuxolimab in advanced cancers. Profiled with immunoSEQ multiplex PCR; TCRdb holds only in-frame clones, not every one. The sample lists over 55,000 clones; about 88% were seen once. The source material was CD4+ or CD8+ T cells sorted from blood, sampled in a trial of the OX40 agonist ivuxolimab. The receptors were sampled from an adult with an advanced solid tumor such as melanoma, head and neck, liver or kidney cancer. CDR3s include the opening cysteine and the closing phenylalanine or tryptophan. The order of the fields is D gene, V gene, J gene, clone size, CDR3 protein, CDR3 DNA. The D gene is left open where the match is weak. Clone size, where shown, is once, few, many, or a class for clones that have expanded.

d_call: -
v_call: TRBV4-1
j_call: TRBJ1-1
clone_size: -
cdr3_aa: CASSPSRGGTEAFF
cdr3_nt: TGCGCCAGCAGCCCAAGCAGGGGTGGCACTGAAGCTTTCTTT

d_call: TRBD1
v_call: TRBV5-4
j_call: TRBJ2-2
clone_size: -
cdr3_aa: CASSRGQGANTGELFF
cdr3_nt: TGTGCCAGCAGCCGCGGACAGGGCGCGAACACCGGGGAGCTGTTTTTT

d_call: TRBD2
v_call: TRBV5-4
j_call: TRBJ2-3
clone_size: once
cdr3_aa: CASRIAGYGTDTQYF
cdr3_nt: TGTGCCAGCAGGATAGCGGGGTACGGGACAGATACGCAGTATTTT

d_call: -
v_call: TRBV29-1
j_call: TRBJ2-5
clone_size: -
cdr3_aa: CSVEPLGLETQYF
cdr3_nt: TGCAGCGTTGAACCTCTAGGGTTGGAGACCCAGTACTTC

d_call: TRBD1
v_call: TRBV28
j_call: TRBJ2-1
clone_size: -
cdr3_aa: CASSDRTGNVRSEQFF
cdr3_nt: TGTGCCAGTTCTGACAGGACAGGTAACGTTAGGAGTGAGCAGTTCTTC

d_call: -
v_call: TRBV28
j_call: TRBJ1-1
clone_size: -
cdr3_aa: CASSATGTFHTEAFF
cdr3_nt: TGTGCCAGCAGCGCGACCGGGACATTTCACACTGAAGCTTTCTTT

d_call: TRBD1
v_call: TRBV10-3
j_call: TRBJ1-2
clone_size: once
cdr3_aa: CAISEKGQSYGYTF
cdr3_nt: TGTGCCATCAGTGAGAAGGGACAGAGCTATGGCTACACCTTC

d_call: -
v_call: TRBV9
j_call: TRBJ1-5
clone_size: -
cdr3_aa: CASSVGAGHQPQHF
cdr3_nt: TGTGCCAGCAGCGTGGGCGCGGGGCATCAGCCCCAGCATTTT

d_call: -
v_call: TRBV7-8
j_call: TRBJ2-7
clone_size: -
cdr3_aa: CASSNYEQYF
cdr3_nt: TGTGCCAGCAGCAACTACGAGCAGTACTTC

d_call: -
v_call: TRBV27
j_call: TRBJ2-1
clone_size: -
cdr3_aa: CASSLRRDEQFF
cdr3_nt: TGTGCCAGCAGTCTCCGGCGGGACGAGCAGTTCTTC

d_call: -
v_call: TRBV7-6
j_call: TRBJ2-5
clone_size: -
cdr3_aa: CASSSTDQETQYF
cdr3_nt: TGTGCCAGCAGCTCAACCGATCAAGAGACCCAGTACTTC

d_call: TRBD1
v_call: TRBV10-2
j_call: TRBJ2-5
clone_size: -
cdr3_aa: CASSWQGARETQYF
cdr3_nt: TGCGCCAGCAGTTGGCAGGGGGCCCGGGAGACCCAGTACTTC

d_call: -
v_call: TRBV5-1
j_call: TRBJ1-1
clone_size: -
cdr3_aa: CASSMDALQHTEAFF
cdr3_nt: TGCGCCAGCAGCATGGACGCCCTTCAGCACACTGAAGCTTTCTTT

d_call: -
v_call: TRBV19
j_call: TRBJ1-5
clone_size: -
cdr3_aa: CASSNPPGLTNQPQHF
cdr3_nt: TGTGCCAGTAGTAACCCCCCTGGACTGACCAATCAGCCCCAGCATTTT

d_call: -
v_call: TRBV28
j_call: TRBJ1-1
clone_size: -
cdr3_aa: CASTLEGGKAFF
cdr3_nt: TGTGCCAGCACCTTAGAGGGGGGGAAAGCTTTCTTT

d_call: -
v_call: TRBV29-1
j_call: TRBJ2-7
clone_size: -
cdr3_aa: CSVETPQRRGEQYF
cdr3_nt: TGCAGCGTTGAAACCCCACAGCGACGGGGGGAGCAGTACTTC

d_call: TRBD1
v_call: TRBV7-2
j_call: TRBJ1-1
clone_size: once
cdr3_aa: CASSENRGRTEAFF
cdr3_nt: TGTGCCAGCAGCGAAAACAGGGGGCGAACTGAAGCTTTCTTT

d_call: TRBD1
v_call: TRBV9
j_call: TRBJ1-2
clone_size: -
cdr3_aa: CASSVLGTGEGYTF
cdr3_nt: TGTGCCAGCAGCGTTCTCGGGACAGGGGAAGGCTACACCTTC

d_call: TRBD1
v_call: TRBV18
j_call: TRBJ1-3
clone_size: -
cdr3_aa: CASSPGQGSGNTIYF
cdr3_nt: TGTGCCAGCTCACCGGGACAGGGGTCCGGAAACACCATATATTTT

d_call: TRBD2
v_call: TRBV19
j_call: TRBJ2-1
clone_size: -
cdr3_aa: CASSIDLVAGTRNEQFF
cdr3_nt: TGTGCCAGTAGTATAGATCTGGTAGCGGGAACAAGAAATGAGCAGTTCTTC

d_call: -
v_call: TRBV5-1
j_call: TRBJ1-4
clone_size: -
cdr3_aa: CASSFEVTNEKLFF
cdr3_nt: TGCGCCAGCAGCTTCGAGGTCACTAATGAAAAACTGTTTTTT

d_call: TRBD1
v_call: TRBV29-1
j_call: TRBJ2-5
clone_size: -
cdr3_aa: CSVEGGQGAVMGQETQYF
cdr3_nt: TGCAGCGTTGAAGGGGGACAGGGTGCTGTGATGGGGCAAGAGACCCAGTACTTC

d_call: -
v_call: TRBV7-3
j_call: TRBJ2-1
clone_size: few
cdr3_aa: CASSLNRANEQFF
cdr3_nt: TGTGCCAGCAGCTTAAACAGGGCGAATGAGCAGTTCTTC

d_call: TRBD1
v_call: TRBV14
j_call: TRBJ2-1
clone_size: -
cdr3_aa: CASSPIRQGNNEQFF
cdr3_nt: TGTGCCAGCAGCCCTATCCGACAGGGGAACAATGAGCAGTTCTTC

d_call: -
v_call: TRBV7-2
j_call: TRBJ1-3
clone_size: -
cdr3_aa: CASSLVDSHGNTIYF
cdr3_nt: TGTGCCAGCAGCTTAGTGGACAGTCATGGAAACACCATATATTTT

d_call: TRBD2
v_call: TRBV2
j_call: TRBJ2-1
clone_size: few
cdr3_aa: CASSEVAGGYNEQFF
cdr3_nt: TGTGCCAGCAGTGAAGTAGCGGGGGGGTACAATGAGCAGTTCTTC

d_call: TRBD2
v_call: TRBV10-1
j_call: TRBJ2-7
clone_size: -
cdr3_aa: CASLRAGGIDEQYF
cdr3_nt: TGCGCCAGTCTTCGAGCGGGGGGTATCGACGAGCAGTACTTC

d_call: -
v_call: TRBV28
j_call: TRBJ1-2
clone_size: -
cdr3_aa: CASSGVNYGYTF
cdr3_nt: TGTGCCAGCAGCGGGGTTAACTATGGCTACACCTTC

d_call: -
v_call: TRBV18
j_call: TRBJ2-1
clone_size: -
cdr3_aa: CASSPGTYNEQFF
cdr3_nt: TGTGCCAGCTCACCAGGGACTTACAATGAGCAGTTCTTC

d_call: -
v_call: TRBV7-3
j_call: TRBJ2-1
clone_size: -
cdr3_aa: CASSPLGGAGSSYNEQFF
cdr3_nt: TGTGCCAGCAGCCCGCTGGGGGGAGCCGGGAGCTCCTACAATGAGCAGTTCTTC

d_call: TRBD1
v_call: TRBV4-1
j_call: TRBJ1-4
clone_size: -
cdr3_aa: CASSQIRDRALPPGNEKLFF
cdr3_nt: TGCGCCAGCAGCCAAATTCGGGACAGGGCTCTCCCCCCGGGTAATGAAAAACTGTTTTTT

d_call: -
v_call: TRBV30
j_call: TRBJ2-7
clone_size: -
cdr3_aa: CAWMIGREQYF
cdr3_nt: TGTGCCTGGATGATTGGTCGCGAGCAGTACTTC

d_call: -
v_call: TRBV18
j_call: TRBJ2-3
clone_size: few
cdr3_aa: CASSPMSGDTQYF
cdr3_nt: TGTGCCAGCTCCCCGATGAGCGGAGATACGCAGTATTTT

d_call: -
v_call: TRBV6-5
j_call: TRBJ2-7
clone_size: -
cdr3_aa: CASSFTVGPYEQYF
cdr3_nt: TGTGCCAGCAGTTTCACCGTAGGGCCCTACGAGCAGTACTTC

d_call: TRBD1
v_call: TRBV9
j_call: TRBJ2-3
clone_size: -
cdr3_aa: CASSVDGQGRTDTQYF
cdr3_nt: TGTGCCAGCAGCGTAGACGGACAGGGGAGGACAGATACGCAGTATTTT

d_call: -
v_call: TRBV4-3
j_call: TRBJ1-3
clone_size: -
cdr3_aa: CASSRERSSGNTIYF
cdr3_nt: TGCGCCAGCAGCCGGGAGAGGTCTTCTGGAAACACCATATATTTT

d_call: -
v_call: TRBV29-1
j_call: TRBJ1-2
clone_size: -
cdr3_aa: CSTTSLDSGYGYTF
cdr3_nt: TGCAGCACAACTTCCCTAGACAGCGGCTATGGCTACACCTTC

d_call: -
v_call: TRBV7-3
j_call: TRBJ1-2
clone_size: -
cdr3_aa: CASSPDGRNYGYTF
cdr3_nt: TGTGCCAGCAGCCCGGACGGAAGGAACTATGGCTACACCTTC

d_call: TRBD1
v_call: TRBV2
j_call: TRBJ1-2
clone_size: -
cdr3_aa: CASTLTLHGPGQGYGYTF
cdr3_nt: TGTGCCAGCACTCTTACCCTCCACGGCCCGGGACAGGGTTATGGCTACACCTTC

d_call: -
v_call: TRBV19
j_call: TRBJ1-2
clone_size: once
cdr3_aa: CASSPLQGTNYGYTF
cdr3_nt: TGTGCCAGTAGTCCCCTCCAGGGTACTAACTATGGCTACACCTTC

d_call: TRBD1
v_call: TRBV2
j_call: TRBJ2-3
clone_size: -
cdr3_aa: CASSQQGATDTQYF
cdr3_nt: TGTGCCAGCAGCCAGCAGGGGGCTACAGATACGCAGTATTTT

d_call: -
v_call: TRBV29-1
j_call: TRBJ2-5
clone_size: -
cdr3_aa: CSKTEKETQYF
cdr3_nt: TGCAGCAAGACGGAAAAAGAGACCCAGTACTTC

d_call: -
v_call: TRBV28
j_call: TRBJ1-2
clone_size: -
cdr3_aa: CASSLVKAGDYGYTF
cdr3_nt: TGTGCCAGCAGTTTGGTGAAGGCAGGGGACTATGGCTACACCTTC

d_call: -
v_call: TRBV18
j_call: TRBJ2-7
clone_size: -
cdr3_aa: CASSPHGDSYEQYF
cdr3_nt: TGTGCCAGCTCACCACATGGGGACTCCTACGAGCAGTACTTC

d_call: -
v_call: TRBV11-3
j_call: TRBJ2-1
clone_size: -
cdr3_aa: CASSEGGSRSEQFF
cdr3_nt: TGTGCCAGCAGCGAGGGGGGTAGCCGCAGTGAGCAGTTCTTC

d_call: -
v_call: TRBV7-3
j_call: TRBJ2-5
clone_size: -
cdr3_aa: CASSPQGGRGETQYF
cdr3_nt: TGTGCCAGCAGCCCGCAGGGAGGCCGAGGAGAGACCCAGTACTTC

d_call: -
v_call: TRBV19
j_call: TRBJ1-1
clone_size: -
cdr3_aa: CASSIGMDTEAFF
cdr3_nt: TGTGCCAGTAGTATTGGTATGGACACTGAAGCTTTCTTT

d_call: -
v_call: TRBV7-2
j_call: TRBJ1-2
clone_size: -
cdr3_aa: CASSQLGYYGYTF
cdr3_nt: TGTGCCAGCAGCCAATTGGGTTACTATGGCTACACCTTC

d_call: -
v_call: TRBV6-5
j_call: TRBJ1-3
clone_size: -
cdr3_aa: CASSLSTSPGNTIYF
cdr3_nt: TGTGCCAGCAGCCTCTCGACATCACCTGGAAACACCATATATTTT

d_call: -
v_call: TRBV4-1
j_call: TRBJ2-1
clone_size: -
cdr3_aa: CASSQREGGNEQFF
cdr3_nt: TGCGCCAGCAGCCAACGCGAGGGGGGCAATGAGCAGTTCTTC

d_call: -
v_call: TRBV10-1
j_call: TRBJ2-1
clone_size: -
cdr3_aa: CASSRWPEDNEQFF
cdr3_nt: TGCGCCAGCTCTCGGTGGCCCGAGGACAATGAGCAGTTCTTC

d_call: TRBD1
v_call: TRBV19
j_call: TRBJ1-6
clone_size: -
cdr3_aa: CASSISGTGINSPLHF
cdr3_nt: TGTGCCAGTAGTATCTCGGGGACAGGTATCAATTCACCCCTCCACTTT

d_call: -
v_call: TRBV11-2
j_call: TRBJ1-5
clone_size: few
cdr3_aa: CASSPGTHNQPQHF
cdr3_nt: TGTGCCAGCAGTCCCGGGACCCACAATCAGCCCCAGCATTTT

d_call: -
v_call: TRBV19
j_call: TRBJ2-3
clone_size: -
cdr3_aa: CASSIAGSGGRDTQYF
cdr3_nt: TGTGCCAGTAGTATTGCGGGGTCAGGGGGACGAGATACGCAGTATTTT